The present TCR beta chain was sequenced within a study of T cells in Graves' hyperthyroidism and ophthalmopathy. Study information: Before any treatment, at initial diagnosis, peripheral blood was collected. Findings of the study overall: Most thyroid clonotypes expanded above 0.001 were also detected in blood.

This clonotype showed up just a few times. Its specificity is unknown. Its ends do not fully match the called genes, so a read error is possible. Using RNA transcripts as the source, TCR beta CDR3 regions were amplified. A set of HTBI primers served as the primers for a first-round RT-PCR of the TCR CDR3. MiXCR was run by TCRdb on the multiplex PCR reads, yielding one entry per CDR3 protein. Counted here are 300,000 to 450,000 distinct CDR3 sequences, 17% occurring once; the ten biggest clones make up roughly 35%. Patients with uncontrolled infections, other autoimmune diseases, pregnancy or lactation were excluded. Fresh peripheral blood, approximately 9.6 ml, yielded the PBMCs. Looked up from germline, CDR1 is GTSNPN and CDR2 is SVGIG (reference sequence). The CDR3 consists of 13 residues.

The chain links TRBV30 to TRBJ2-7, with D possibly being TRBD2 (6 bases). Specimen: blood. This clonotype was obtained from a woman aged 25 to 39 with Graves' hyperthyroidism that later progressed to Graves' ophthalmopathy. CDR3 coding DNA: TGTGCCTGGAGTGTTGGGACTTTCTACGAGCGGTACTTC. Residues: CAWSVGTFYERYF.